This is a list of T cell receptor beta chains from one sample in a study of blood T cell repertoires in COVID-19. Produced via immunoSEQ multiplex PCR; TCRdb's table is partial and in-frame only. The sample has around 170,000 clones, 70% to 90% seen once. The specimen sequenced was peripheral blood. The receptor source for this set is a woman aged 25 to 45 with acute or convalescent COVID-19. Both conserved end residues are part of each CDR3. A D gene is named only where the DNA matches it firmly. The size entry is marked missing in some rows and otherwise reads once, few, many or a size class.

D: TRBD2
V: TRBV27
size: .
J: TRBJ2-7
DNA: TGTGCCAGCAGTCCCGGGGGGGTCTTGGGGGAGCAGTACTTC
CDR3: CASSPGGVLGEQYF

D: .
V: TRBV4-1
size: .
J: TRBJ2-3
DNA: TGCGCCAGCAGCCAATCCAACCCGGGGACAGATACGCAGTATTTT
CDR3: CASSQSNPGTDTQYF

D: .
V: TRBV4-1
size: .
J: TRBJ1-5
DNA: TGCGCCAGCAGCCGGGGAGGGAGCAATCAGCCCCAGCATTTT
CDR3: CASSRGGSNQPQHF

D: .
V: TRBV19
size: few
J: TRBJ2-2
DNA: TGTGCCAGTAACCCCGGACATTCTACCGGGGAGCTGTTTTTT
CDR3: CASNPGHSTGELFF

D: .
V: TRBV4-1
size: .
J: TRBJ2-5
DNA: TGCGCCAGCAGCCAGAACAGGCCAGAACTACAAGAGACCCAGTACTTC
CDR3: CASSQNRPELQETQYF

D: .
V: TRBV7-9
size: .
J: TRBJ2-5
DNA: TGTGCCAGCAGCTGGGGGGTTCAAGAGACCCAGTACTTC
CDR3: CASSWGVQETQYF

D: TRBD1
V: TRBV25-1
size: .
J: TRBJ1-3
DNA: TGTGCCAGCAGTGAATGGGGGACAGGGTCGGGAAACACCATATATTTT
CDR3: CASSEWGTGSGNTIYF

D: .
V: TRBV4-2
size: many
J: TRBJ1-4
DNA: TGTGCCAGCAGCCAAGAGGCCACGCGGAAACTGTTTTTT
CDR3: CASSQEATRKLFF

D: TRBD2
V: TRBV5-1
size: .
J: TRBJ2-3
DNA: TGCGCCAGCAGCTTGGCTACTAGCGGAGTGGGGTATTTT
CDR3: CASSLATSGVGYF

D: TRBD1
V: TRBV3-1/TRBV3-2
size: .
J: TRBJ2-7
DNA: TGTGCCAGCAGCCAAGAACCGAGGGACAGTTACTACGAGCAGTACTTC
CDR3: CASSQEPRDSYYEQYF

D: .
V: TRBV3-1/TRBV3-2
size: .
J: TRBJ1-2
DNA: TGTGCCAGCAGCCCTTCGAAAGTTACAACCTATGGCTACACCTTC
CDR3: CASSPSKVTTYGYTF

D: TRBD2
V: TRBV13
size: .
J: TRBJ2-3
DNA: TGTGCCAGCAGCTTGGGAGGGCGGGCCTTCACAGATACGCAGTATTTT
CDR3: CASSLGGRAFTDTQYF